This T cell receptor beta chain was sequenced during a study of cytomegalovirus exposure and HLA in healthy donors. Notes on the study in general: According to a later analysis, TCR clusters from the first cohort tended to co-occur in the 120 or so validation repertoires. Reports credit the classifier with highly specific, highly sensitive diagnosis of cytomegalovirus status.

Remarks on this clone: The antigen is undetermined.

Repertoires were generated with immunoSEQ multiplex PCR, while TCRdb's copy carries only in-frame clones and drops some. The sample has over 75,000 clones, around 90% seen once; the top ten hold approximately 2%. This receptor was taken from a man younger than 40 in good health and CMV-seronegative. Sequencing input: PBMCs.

The chain's CDR3 is CASSHDSDAEAFF. In DNA form, the CDR3 reads TGTGCCAGCAGCCACGATAGCGACGCTGAAGCTTTCTTT. This chain uses TRBV11-3 with TRBJ1-1; no firm D call. With 5 bases removed from V and 6 bases from J, the gap between germline ends came to 13 bases. From germline, CDR1 is SGHNT and CDR2 YENEEA. The CDR3 totals 13 residues.